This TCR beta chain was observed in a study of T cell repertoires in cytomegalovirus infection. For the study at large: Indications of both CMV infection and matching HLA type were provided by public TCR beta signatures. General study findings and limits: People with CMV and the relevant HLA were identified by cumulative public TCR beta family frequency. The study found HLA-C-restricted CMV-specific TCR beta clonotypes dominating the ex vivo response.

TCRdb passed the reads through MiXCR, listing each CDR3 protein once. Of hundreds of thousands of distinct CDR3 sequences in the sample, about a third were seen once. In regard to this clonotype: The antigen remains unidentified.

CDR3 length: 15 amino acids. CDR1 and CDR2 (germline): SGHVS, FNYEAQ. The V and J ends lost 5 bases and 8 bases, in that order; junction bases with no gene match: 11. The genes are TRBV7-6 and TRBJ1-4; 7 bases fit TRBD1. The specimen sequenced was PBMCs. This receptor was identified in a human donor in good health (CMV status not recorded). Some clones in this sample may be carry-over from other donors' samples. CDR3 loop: CASSRPGQNREKLFF. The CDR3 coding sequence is TGTGCCAGCAGCCGCCCGGGACAGAACAGAGAAAAACTGTTTTTT. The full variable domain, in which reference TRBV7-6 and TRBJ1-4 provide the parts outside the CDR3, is GAGVSQSPRYKVTKRGQDVALRCDPISGHVSLYWYRQALGQGPEFLTYFNYEAQQDKSGLPNDRFSAERPEGSISTLTIQRTEQRDSAMYRCASSRPGQNREKLFFGSGTQLSVL.